This T cell receptor beta chain is drawn from a study of T cells expressing NK-cell markers. General observations from the study: In roughly 6 donors, dominant CD3+CD56+NKG2C+ clones formed about 1.0-7.5% of CD8+ cells.

Notes on this clonotype: The antigen is unknown.

Reanalyzing the 5' RACE reads, TCRdb keeps one entry per CDR3 protein, without DNA. This table holds about 300,000 distinct CDR3 sequences. From germline, CDR1 is SGHTA and CDR2 FQGNSA. This CDR3 is 15 amino acids long. Sequenced input: blood T cells: a sorted CD56 or NKG2C T cell subset, CD4+ or CD8+ T cells, or bulk PBMC T cells (not recorded which). The source of this sequence is a woman aged 18 to 75 in good health. The chain uses TRBV7-2 and TRBJ2-2; as DNA is missing, the TRBD1 call by TCRdb cannot be tested. CDR3 protein: CASSPPGRSAGELFF.